This T cell receptor (beta chain) was recovered during a study of blood T cell repertoires in COVID-19. Study-wide context: Acute and convalescent COVID-19 samples came from the United States, Italy and Spain. The analysed material was cDNA or gDNA that came from T cells, B-cell-depleted T cells, or PBMCs.

This CDR3 is 13 amino acids long. After removal of 5 bases from V and 5 bases from J, the junction contained 3 bases not matched to a gene. From germline, CDR1 is LGHDT and CDR2 YNNKEL (reference sequence). Authors' processing steps: The authors estimated nucleated cell counts from reference gene primer amplification. The repertoire was sequenced with immunoSEQ multiplex PCR; TCRdb's copy has only in-frame clones and lacks some. For V, J and clone size, that table is used; D and trimming come from the DNA. The table includes roughly 150,000 clones, 80% to 90% detected once. This sequence joins TRBV3-1 (or the pseudogene TRBV3-2) and TRBJ1-5, with TRBD1 identical over 7 bases. This TCR derives from a woman aged 45-59 years in a cohort sampled during active or convalescent COVID-19. Sequenced input: peripheral blood. The CDR3: CASSNTGDQPQHF. CDR3 DNA sequence: TGTGCCAGCAGCAATACAGGGGATCAGCCCCAGCATTTT.